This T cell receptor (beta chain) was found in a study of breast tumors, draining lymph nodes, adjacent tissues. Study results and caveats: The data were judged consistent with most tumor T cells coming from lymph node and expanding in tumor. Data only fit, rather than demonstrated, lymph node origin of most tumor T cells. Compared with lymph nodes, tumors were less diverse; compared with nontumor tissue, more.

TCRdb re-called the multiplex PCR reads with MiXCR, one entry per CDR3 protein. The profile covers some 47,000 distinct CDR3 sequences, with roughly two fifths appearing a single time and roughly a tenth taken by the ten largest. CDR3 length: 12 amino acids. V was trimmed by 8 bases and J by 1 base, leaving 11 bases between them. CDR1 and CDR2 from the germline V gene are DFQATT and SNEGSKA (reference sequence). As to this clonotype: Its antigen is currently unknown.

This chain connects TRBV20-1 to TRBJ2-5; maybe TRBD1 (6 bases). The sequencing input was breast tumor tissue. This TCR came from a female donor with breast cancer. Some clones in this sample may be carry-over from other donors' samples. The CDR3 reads CSLQGSQETQYF. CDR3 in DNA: TGCAGTTTACAGGGATCCCAAGAGACCCAGTACTTC.